A selection of T cell receptor beta chains follows, all from one sample in a study of blood T cells in healthy people across ages. Each CDR3 protein is one row after TCRdb ran MiXCR on the 5' RACE reads. The sample lists almost 800,000 distinct CDR3 sequences; 55% to 75% were seen once. Sample: blood. The receptors derive from a man between 25 and 39 years old in good health. Both conserved end residues are part of each CDR3. A D gene is named only where the DNA matches it firmly.

TRBJ2-5,TRBV5-1,.,CASSLGFRKETQYF
TRBJ2-7,TRBV12-5,TRBD2,CASGFLAGGETYEQYF
TRBJ2-7,TRBV21-1,.,CASSPRDSSSYEQYF
TRBJ1-1,TRBV9,.,CASSGRTEPNTEAFF
TRBJ2-7,TRBV7-3,.,CASSRGHSSDEQYF
TRBJ2-3,TRBV24-1,.,CATSDFKSRDTQYF
TRBJ1-1,TRBV7-9,.,CASSSSPVEAFF
TRBJ2-1,TRBV2,.,CTSRQYRQQASNEQFF
TRBJ2-6,TRBV28,.,CASSFGVRNSGANVLTF
TRBJ2-7,TRBV7-9,.,CAITARGEQYF
TRBJ2-7,TRBV7-2,.,CASSLAGWYGGSYEQYF
TRBJ2-3,TRBV10-3,.,CAISERGEPTDTQYF
TRBJ1-2,TRBV3-1,.,CASSSARVDGYTF
TRBJ1-2,TRBV18,.,CASSPSQLTSNGYTF
TRBJ2-7,TRBV29-1,TRBD1,CSVVTGSSYEQYF
TRBJ2-1,TRBV5-1,TRBD2,CASSSRSSGGEFF
TRBJ2-3,TRBV12-3/TRBV12-4,TRBD2,CASSFERGVIADTQYF
TRBJ1-5,TRBV20-1,.,CSAMQGREPQHF
TRBJ1-1,TRBV6-1,.,CASSSRRMNTEAFF
TRBJ1-5,TRBV10-3,.,CAISVDVNQPQHF
TRBJ2-5,TRBV4-3,.,CASSHGVPFNPETRYF
TRBJ1-2,TRBV5-5,.,CASSLATLGGPNYGYTF
TRBJ2-1,TRBV27,.,CASGAGILRNEQFF
TRBJ2-1,TRBV5-1,TRBD2,CASSLGLAGPRGDEQFF
TRBJ2-3,TRBV14,.,CASNPRQFSTDTQYF
TRBJ2-1,TRBV6-5,TRBD2,CASSGAGVQFF
TRBJ2-2,TRBV10-3,.,CAISETPTGELFF
TRBJ1-1,TRBV6-5,.,CASSYTLGQPEAFF
TRBJ2-7,TRBV18,.,CASSPSGSISSYEQYF
TRBJ2-3,TRBV12-3/TRBV12-4,.,CASRWGVETDTQYF
TRBJ2-1,TRBV11-2,.,CASSSGLSNLNEQFF
TRBJ2-1,TRBV19,.,CASSNPRIGDYNEQFF
TRBJ2-1,TRBV6-6,TRBD1,CASAKGQAYNEQFF
TRBJ1-2,TRBV7-2,TRBD1,CVSSSNRGSFGYTF
TRBJ2-7,TRBV13,.,CASSLPPRGSYEQYF
TRBJ1-1,TRBV20-1,TRBD1,CSAIRTGGATEAFF
TRBJ2-2,TRBV6-1,TRBD1,CASSRGTGSTTGELFF
TRBJ2-5,TRBV7-2,TRBD2,CASSLRYASGNQETQYF
TRBJ2-7,TRBV12-3/TRBV12-4,.,CASSSLTDYEQYF
TRBJ2-5,TRBV5-4,.,CASGDKQETQYF
TRBJ2-7,TRBV4-3,.,CASSLSLGGPHEQYF
.,TRBV28,.,CASKSEQNFYEQYF